The entry below describes one T cell receptor (beta chain). The entry originates in a study of cytomegalovirus exposure and HLA in healthy donors. Study-wide background: The roughly 120 million unique TCR beta sequences, from 150 million to 200 million T cells, were found by an earlier analysis.

The PCR was carried out with 60 Vbeta primers and 13 Jbeta primers. The assay was immunoSEQ multiplex PCR, and TCRdb's table has in-frame clones only and misses some. This sample carries roughly 190,000 clones, 75% to 80% of them seen once, and the ten largest clones take about 3%. Trimming shortened V by 6 bases and J by 0 bases, and 12 bases separated the two germline ends. Germline V lookup: CDR1 MNHEY, CDR2 SVGAGI. The CDR3 runs to 15 residues. Input material: PBMCs. The chain uses TRBV6-5 and TRBJ1-5; D remains ambiguous. This receptor was identified in a female donor in good health and CMV-seronegative. The DNA of the CDR3 is TGTGCCAGCAGGGTCACCCGAGATAGCAATCAGCCCCAGCATTTT. It codes for CASRVTRDSNQPQHF.